These 5 T cell receptor beta chains were sequenced from one sample in a study of blood T cell repertoires in COVID-19. The method was immunoSEQ multiplex PCR; TCRdb's version includes in-frame clones alone and lacks a portion of them. The sample shows some 45,000 clones, approximately 88% of them seen only once. Sequencing was carried out using peripheral blood. All receptors come from a human donor with active COVID-19. The donor label of this sample is uncertain.

The chain recombines TRBV29-1 with TRBJ2-5; 16 bases line up with TRBD2. With V trimmed by 7 bases and J by 5 bases, 7 bases remained unmatched. The V gene's germline CDR1 is SQVTM and CDR2 ANQGSEA. This CDR3 is 15 amino acids long. CDR3 amino acids: CSAGTSGRAVETQYF. DNA of the CDR3: TGCAGCGCCGGGACTAGCGGGAGGGCCGTGGAGACCCAGTACTTC.

The chain combines TRBV15 with TRBJ2-1; 7 bases line up with TRBD2. CDR3 length equals 16 residues. J was trimmed by 5 bases and V by 0 bases; bases with no gene match: 7. Looked up from germline, CDR1 is LNHNV and CDR2 is YYDKDF (reference sequence). DNA for the CDR3: TGTGCCACCAGCAGAGAATGGCGGGGGTTACACAATGAGCAGTTCTTC. It yields the protein CATSREWRGLHNEQFF.

The rearrangement links TRBV3-1 (or the pseudogene TRBV3-2) to TRBJ1-1; a weak D match, TRBD1 (5 bases). Germline-derived CDR1 and CDR2 are LGHDT and YNNKEL (reference sequence). V lost 4 bases, J lost 4 bases, and 13 bases lay in between. The CDR3 is 14 residues long. The CDR3 DNA follows: TGTGCCAGCAGCCCAAGTTACGGGGGCACTGAAGCTTTCTTT. Its protein product is CASSPSYGGTEAFF.

The chain carries TRBV5-5 and TRBJ2-3; 9 bases are shared with TRBD2. Germline assignment: CDR1 SGHKS and CDR2 YYEKEE (reference sequence). The CDR3 contains 16 residues. The V and J ends lost 2 bases and 2 bases, in that order; junction bases with no gene match: 6. The CDR3 nucleotides are TGTGCCAGCAGCTTTTTGCTAGCGGGGAACACAGATACGCAGTATTTT. Amino acid sequence: CASSFLLAGNTDTQYF.

Comment on this clone: The same CDR3 arises from other DNA sequences in this sample as well. The CDR3 DNA reads TGCGCCAGCAGCTTCCAGAACACTGAAGCTTTCTTT. Its protein is CASSFQNTEAFF. The chain recombines TRBV5-1 with TRBJ1-1; D not resolved. V dropped 2 bases and J dropped 1 base, with 3 bases sitting between them. CDR1 and CDR2 (germline): SGHRS, YFSETQ. This CDR3 is 12 amino acids long.